Presented here are 22 T cell receptor beta chains from one specimen sequenced in a study of CD8 T cells in Susac syndrome. The RNA, roughly 0.45 to 1 ug, was put through reverse transcription using random hexamers. TCRdb redid the calling of the immunoSEQ multiplex PCR reads with MiXCR, one entry per CDR3 protein. The sample lists some 75,000 distinct CDR3 sequences; roughly 92% were seen once. The specimen sequenced was CD8+ T cells from PBMCs. These receptors all stem from a human donor with Susac syndrome.

This clonotype came up once. CDR3 residues: CASSSPFIQGSMQPQHF. CDR3 bases: TGTGCCAGCAGTTCACCATTCATACAGGGTAGTATGCAGCCCCAGCATTTT. The chain links TRBV28 to TRBJ1-5, with a tentative D call TRBD1 (6 bases). The V and J ends lost 4 bases and 7 bases respectively, with 23 bases between them. The CDR3 is 17 residues long. Germline assignment: CDR1 MDHEN and CDR2 SYDVKM.

V and J are TRBV6-1 and TRBJ2-5; 7 bases fit TRBD1. In germline, CDR1 is MNHNS, CDR2 SASEGT. CDR3 length equals 14 residues. J gave up 2 bases and V 7 bases, and 7 bases lay outside the gene matches. The CDR3 DNA follows: TGTGCCAGCAAATTAGGGACAGCTCAAGAGACCCAGTACTTC. This encodes CASKLGTAQETQYF.

This chain joins TRBV4-1 and TRBJ2-2; D is possibly TRBD1 (6 bases). CDR1 is MGHRA, CDR2 YSYEKL, per germline. This CDR3 comprises 16 residues. Trimming removed 2 bases at V and 6 bases at J, with 16 bases between. Here the CDR3 reads CASSQLDTTGSGELFF. The CDR3 DNA reads TGCGCCAGCAGCCAACTCGATACAACAGGGTCCGGGGAGCTGTTTTTT.

This clonotype was recorded once. V usage is TRBV19 and J usage is TRBJ2-5; D is possibly TRBD2 (5 bases). V was clipped by 4 bases and J by 3 bases, with 15 bases between them. From germline, CDR1 is LNHDA and CDR2 SQIVND (reference sequence). The CDR3 totals 15 residues. The CDR3 sequence: CASSNARAIKETQYF. The DNA for the CDR3 is TGTGCCAGTAGTAACGCGAGGGCGATAAAAGAGACCCAGTACTTC.

This clonotype was observed a handful of times. The chain is built from TRBV5-4 and TRBJ2-7; D is perhaps TRBD2 (5 bases). Trimming stripped 4 bases from V and 4 bases from J, with 18 bases between. The CDR3 is 15 amino acids. Germline CDR1 is SGHNT and CDR2 is YYREEE (reference sequence). The DNA for the CDR3 is TGTGCCAGCAGCCTCAGTCCCGGCTCGGGGTACGAGCAGTACTTC. It is translated as CASSLSPGSGYEQYF.

V usage is TRBV12-3 or TRBV12-4 and J usage is TRBJ2-2, with D hard to call. This CDR3 region has 14 residues. Deletions cut 2 bases from V and 5 bases from J, with 9 bases between. The CDR3: CASSLSSGTGELFF. CDR3 coding DNA: TGTGCCAGCAGTTTATCATCCGGGACCGGGGAGCTGTTTTTT.

The rearrangement links TRBV3-1 to TRBJ1-2, with 7 bases identical to TRBD1. The CDR3 has 15 residues. V lost 3 bases and J lost 8; bases outside the gene matches: 12. In germline, CDR1 is LGHDT, CDR2 YNNKEL (reference sequence). CDR3 protein: CASSHGHHRGGGYTF. The CDR3 DNA is TGTGCCAGCAGCCACGGGCATCACAGGGGCGGCGGCTACACCTTC. The full variable domain, rest sourced from reference TRBV3-1 and TRBJ1-2, is DTAVSQTPKYLVTQMGNDKSIKCEQNLGHDTMYWYKQDSKKFLKIMFSYNNKELIINETVPNRFSPKSPDKAHLNLHINSLELGDSAVYFCASSHGHHRGGGYTFGSGTRLTVV.

The V call is TRBV15, the J call TRBJ2-5, with D unresolved. Germline V gene sequence: CDR1 LNHNV, CDR2 YYDKDF (reference sequence). The CDR3 totals 15 residues. V dropped 1 base and J dropped 3 bases, with 12 bases sitting between them. The CDR3 DNA is TGTGCCACCAGCAGAGTCTTTTTCTCGAAAGAGACCCAGTACTTC. It is translated as CATSRVFFSKETQYF.

The gene calls are TRBV6-5 and TRBJ2-2; 9 nucleotides align to TRBD1. The CDR3 consists of 15 residues. The germline V gene has CDR1 MNHEY and CDR2 SVGAGI. The V gene end was trimmed by 6 bases and the J gene end by 5 bases; junction bases not matched to a gene: 7. CDR3 DNA sequence: TGTGCCAGCAGCGGAGGGACAGGGTCAACCGGGGAGCTGTTTTTT. It codes for CASSGGTGSTGELFF.

The chain combines TRBV20-1 with TRBJ1-1; D possibly corresponds to TRBD1 (6 bases). CDR3 length: 13 residues. The V gene lost 3 bases and the J gene lost 4 bases, with 12 bases spanning the gap. From germline, CDR1 is DFQATT and CDR2 SNEGSKA (reference sequence). The CDR3 is CSASRGGPTEAFF. The CDR3, as DNA: TGCAGTGCTAGCCGCGGGGGGCCCACTGAAGCTTTCTTT.

This chain connects TRBV9 to TRBJ1-4; 9 bases are shared with TRBD1. The CDR3 length is 19 residues. Losses at the gene ends were 4 bases for V and 7 bases for J; bases not matched to a gene: 20. Germline V CDR1 and CDR2: SGDLS, YYNGEE. DNA for the CDR3: TGTGCCAGCAGCCCCTACCCTATGGGGACAGGGTACAGAGGTGAAAAACTGTTTTTT. It translates to CASSPYPMGTGYRGEKLFF. The full variable domain, completed using reference TRBV9 and TRBJ1-4, is DSGVTQTPKHLITATGQRVTLRCSPRSGDLSVYWYQQSLDQGLQFLIQYYNGEERAKGNILERFSAQQFPDLHSELNLSSLELGDSALYFCASSPYPMGTGYRGEKLFFGSGTQLSVL.

The chain recombines TRBV14 with TRBJ2-7; D possibly corresponds to TRBD2 (5 bases). V lost 1 base, J lost 0 bases, and 13 bases lay in between. Germline CDR1 reads SGHDN; CDR2 reads FVKESK. The CDR3 contains 16 residues. In nucleotides, the CDR3 is TGTGCCAGCAGCCAAGGGTGGCTAGCCCCCTCCTACGAGCAGTACTTC. Amino acids: CASSQGWLAPSYEQYF.

This clonotype was seen only once. The CDR3 bases are TGTGCCAGCAGCGTACCCGGGGAGCTGTTTTTT. Its protein product is CASSVPGELFF. The rearrangement joins TRBV9 to TRBJ2-2; D ambiguous. The length of the CDR3 is 11 residues. CDR1 is SGDLS, CDR2 YYNGEE, per germline. Trimming pared 1 base from V and 6 bases from J, leaving 1 base between.

This sequence joins TRBV19 and TRBJ2-3; D not resolved. Looked up from germline, CDR1 is LNHDA and CDR2 is SQIVND (reference sequence). The CDR3 sequence is 12 residues long. V lost 7 bases, J lost 1 base, and 6 bases lay in between. The CDR3 DNA sequence: TGTGCCAGTATATCTCGCACAGATACGCAGTATTTT. This translates into CASISRTDTQYF.

The chain couples TRBV20-1 to TRBJ1-4; 10 nucleotides align to TRBD1. The germline CDR1 and CDR2 sequences are DFQATT and SNEGSKA (reference sequence). The CDR3 has 14 residues. V was clipped by 5 bases and J by 4 bases; unmatched bases: 4. CDR3 nucleotides: TGCAGTGCTTGGACAGGGGGTGATAATGAAAAACTGTTTTTT. This sequence encodes CSAWTGGDNEKLFF.

The chain links TRBV6-5 to TRBJ2-5; the D gene is possibly TRBD1 (7 bases). V lost 4 bases to trimming and J lost 5 bases, with 17 bases between them. Germline CDR1 is MNHEY and CDR2 is SVGAGI. This CDR3 has 15 amino acids. The CDR3 DNA sequence: TGTGCCAGCAGTTCCCGGGACAGTGGAGGGGAGACCCAGTACTTC. It translates to CASSSRDSGGETQYF.

The rearrangement links TRBV4-2 to TRBJ1-1; no clear D gene. Germline lookup yields CDR1 LGHNA and CDR2 YNFKEQ. V was trimmed by 1 base and J by 1 base, leaving 4 bases between them. CDR3 length equals 13 residues. In DNA form, the CDR3 reads TGTGCCAGCAGCCAAGTGGCGAACACTGAAGCTTTCTTT. Amino acid sequence: CASSQVANTEAFF.

The J gene is TRBJ1-1, the V gene TRBV18; D is unclear. Deletions cut 2 bases from V and 1 base from J, with 2 bases between. The length of the CDR3 is 12 residues. Germline lookup yields CDR1 KGHSH and CDR2 LQKENI. In DNA, the CDR3 is TGTGCCAGCTCACCAGCGAACACTGAAGCTTTCTTT. Amino acid sequence: CASSPANTEAFF.

The chain couples TRBV10-2 to TRBJ1-5; D gene unclear. The CDR3 is 13 amino acids. Germline CDR1 reads WSHSY; CDR2 reads SAAADI. V lost 4 bases to trimming and J lost 4 bases, with 8 bases between them. The CDR3 bases are TGCGCCAGCAGTGGAGGTCCAAATCAGCCCCAGCATTTT. Encoded protein: CASSGGPNQPQHF.

This clonotype was observed once. The genes are TRBV9 and TRBJ1-6, with TRBD1 as a possible D gene (6 bases). CDR3 length: 17 amino acids. The V and J ends lost 4 bases and 4 bases respectively, with 18 bases between them. Germline CDR1 SGDLS, CDR2 YYNGEE. The CDR3 here is CASSSQGTPTYNSPLHF. The CDR3, as DNA: TGTGCCAGCAGCTCGCAGGGGACCCCGACTTATAATTCACCCCTCCACTTT.

The gene calls are TRBV9 and TRBJ1-5, with TRBD1 matching 9 bases. The germline CDR1 and CDR2 sequences are SGDLS and YYNGEE. The CDR3 length is 15 residues. J lost 9 bases, V lost 3 bases, and 10 bases had no gene match. The CDR3 loop reads CASSEETGGQGPQHF. The CDR3, as DNA: TGTGCCAGCAGCGAAGAGACAGGGGGTCAGGGGCCCCAGCATTTT.

V usage is TRBV4-2 and J usage is TRBJ2-7; 8 bases map to TRBD1. Unmatched junction bases numbered 8, after V lost 4 bases and J lost 0 bases. The germline gives CDR1 LGHNA, CDR2 YNFKEQ. This CDR3 contains 16 residues. The CDR3 here is CASSLRQGPSSYEQYF. CDR3 nucleotide sequence: TGTGCCAGCAGCCTAAGACAGGGGCCCTCCTCCTACGAGCAGTACTTC.